This TCR beta chain was sequenced for a study of regulatory T cells in long-lasting Graves disease (dated by TCRdb to the early 2020s). For the wider study: In the newly diagnosed Graves' disease group, patients had been taking antithyroid drugs for less than 3 months. Persistent Graves' disease patients were compared with newly diagnosed Graves' disease patients by peripheral blood TCR sequencing and RNA sequencing. The study was conducted in China and was registered as a clinical trial. TCR sequencing covered about 13 persistent and some 20 newly diagnosed Graves' disease patients, approximately 33 samples in total. Results the study describes overall, beyond this receptor: Sequencing and analysis were limited to the TCR beta chain. Because the primary lesion, thyroid tissue, could not be accessed, the study looked at peripheral blood alone. A larger number of public clonotypes was shared among persistent patients (about 2,700) than among newly diagnosed patients (roughly 980). The authors acknowledged the small sample size as a limitation that may reduce accuracy. Persistent Graves' disease patients showed lower TCR Shannon entropy and fewer highly expanded clones than newly diagnosed patients, suggesting clonal expansion.

Reading the label with the study, this specimen's time point is: newly diagnosed GD, antithyroid drugs for less than 3 months. For both TCR sequencing and RNA sequencing, RNA was extracted from PBMCs in TRIzol. Graves' disease was diagnosed according to American Thyroid Association guidelines. Patients for the study were recruited at an endocrinology department in Xi'an, China. From each patient, about 9.7 milliliters of peripheral blood was collected into an EDTA anticoagulant tube. Ficoll Paque Plus density gradient separation was used to isolate PBMCs, and no further T cell sorting was done. An Agilent 2100 Bioanalyzer and agarose gel were used to assess RNA quality, and a NanoDrop 2000 was used to measure RNA concentration. Library generation was performed with multiplex PCR. The data were produced on an Illumina HiSeq 4000. iRepertoire HTBI primers and Arm-PCR amplification of CDR3 regions were used to construct TCR beta libraries. Before sequencing, the PCR products went through gel purification. For the original study's pipeline: Across samples, 62 TRBV and 13 to 15 TRBJ segments were identified and used for gene usage analysis of CDR3 amino acid clonotypes. Filtered high-quality paired reads were merged into contigs using COPE and FqMerger. BLAST was used to align contigs to IMGT TRBV, TRBD and TRBJ reference genes, with CDR3 defined following IMGT. Any clonotype with a frequency above 0.1% was classified as a highly expanded clone. Shannon entropy was used to measure repertoire diversity, and the Gini coefficient was used to measure V-J evenness. A clonotype found in more than one individual was treated as public. TCRdb trimmed public reads at Q25 via fastp, called clones via MiXCR and kept in-frame beta chains. Here each entry gathers all rows of one CDR3 protein and keeps the most common genes and DNA. Clone size and V and J calls follow TCRdb, not the original study. Recorded for this sample are hundreds of thousands of distinct CDR3 sequences; about 16% of them occurred a single time. Under 20% of the sample is held by the ten biggest clonotypes.

This clonotype was seen a handful of times. Its antigen is unknown. Base qualities are not at hand, and no much larger clone is one base apart. These data also featured in a second study, about T cells in Graves' hyperthyroidism and ophthalmopathy. As the second paper documents: Stable Graves' hyperthyroidism was defined as the absence of progression to ophthalmopathy over 18 months of follow-up. Hyperthyroidism patients were aged 18 to 65 years and newly diagnosed, with disease duration of less than 2 months. The study excluded patients with uncontrolled infections, other autoimmune diseases, pregnancy or lactation. Clinical symptoms, serum thyroxine and TRAb, thyroid ultrasound, and orbital computed tomography formed the basis for the diagnoses. The first round of RT-PCR for the TCR CDR3 was performed with the HTBI primer set and the Qiagen OneStep RT-PCR kit. Most expanded thyroid clonotypes (frequency above 0.001) were also detected in blood, a finding suggesting that blood repertoires may reflect thyroid immune responses. Ophthalmopathy was separated from stable hyperthyroidism by a 13 V-J signature model, with roughly 88% sensitivity and about 81% specificity obtained in cross-validation and 80%/75% obtained in testing. In validation, progression to ophthalmopathy was predicted by the model with roughly 71% sensitivity and 72% to 80% specificity, a median of approximately 6.5 months before onset. To identify distinguishing TCR V-J signatures, a discovery cohort of around 100 patients was used, comprising 43 with Graves' ophthalmopathy and about 59 with stable Graves' hyperthyroidism. Prospective prediction of ophthalmopathy was tested in an independent validation cohort of approximately 18 hyperthyroidism patients and roughly 16 patients who later progressed to ophthalmopathy. The approximately 90 discovery patients were randomly split 7:3 into training and test sets. The study also compared thyroid tissue and blood T-cell repertoires from 6 or 7 Graves' hyperthyroidism patients. After sampling, hyperthyroidism patients received methimazole starting at 30 mg daily, and ophthalmopathy patients received high-dose intravenous methylprednisolone. The libraries were constructed in a second round of multiplex PCR and then size-selected and purified. Sequencing of the libraries was done on an Illumina HiSeq2000 using paired-end 100 bp reads. SOAPnuke was used to process the raw data, removing reads that contained adapters or uncalled bases, had a mean Phred below 15, or lacked an exact match to the constant primer or identifier. COPE v1.2.5 was used to merge high-quality paired reads, and clonotypes were defined as unique nucleotide sequences. MiTCR v1.1 was used to align the clonotypes against IMGT TRBV, TRBD and TRBJ reference segments. The analysis was restricted to V-J combinations with a frequency above 0.0001, which together covered 99.2% of the repertoires. The TCS score was defined as the ratio of F50 (clonal expansion) to E x V (chaos), calculated using BLOSUM62-based TCRdist between CDR3 peptides within each V-J. Welch's t-statistics and random forest reduced 500 to 550 V-J features to fewer than 15, which were used in a naive Bayes classifier (R e1071). No statistical method was used to fix the sample size in advance, and group allocation was not hidden from the investigators. The paper reports TCR Vbeta CDR3 sequencing of about 140 peripheral blood samples: around 45 ophthalmopathy, around 80 hyperthyroidism and around 17 progressor patients.

The sequences come from peripheral blood mononuclear cells (PBMCs), collected at new diagnosis, from a patient treated with antithyroid drugs. This TCR was recovered from a woman in her twenties or thirties with Graves disease. Donor details come from another sample of the same person, matched by shared clones.

The DNA reads as follows: TGTGCCAGCCTCGTCGGGGTTAGCACAGATACGCAGTATTTT. It specifies CASLVGVSTDTQYF. Here the chain combines TRBV6-1 and TRBJ2-3; D gene: possibly TRBD2, on 5 matching bases. Spanning cysteine to phenylalanine, the CDR3 consists of 14 amino acids. The only DNA kept is the CDR3, 42 bases in frame from the first base. The germline V gene supplies CDR1 MNHNS and CDR2 SASEGT. The V and J ends are trimmed by 8 bases and 0 bases, leaving 12 bases between them.